This entry is about one T cell receptor beta chain. The trim removed 2 bases at V and 6 bases at J, leaving 6 bases unmatched. This CDR3 is 15 amino acids long. Per the germline V gene, CDR1 is MGHRA and CDR2 is YSYEKL. The data were taken from a study of beta chain features in type 1 diabetes. Expressed TCRB transcripts were sequenced after all isolated RNA was converted to cDNA. Generated by immunoSEQ multiplex PCR, the TCRdb table keeps only in-frame clones and is missing some. The sample yields roughly 610,000 clones, around 16% seen once. This chain links TRBV4-1 with TRBJ2-7, with TRBD2 matching over 11 bases. This TCR was sampled from a man aged 18 to 30 in good health. Sample: naive CD4+ T cells from blood. In DNA, the CDR3 is TGCGCCAGCAGCCAAACTAGCGGGAGTAGTGTCGAGCAGTACTTC. Amino acid sequence: CASSQTSGSSVEQYF.